This T cell receptor beta chain was sequenced in a study of PD-1 blockade in classical Hodgkin lymphoma. Germline loops: CDR1 MNHEY, CDR2 SMNVEV (reference sequence). This CDR3 is 16 amino acids long. Between the trimmed V and J ends, which lost 5 bases and 6 bases, there was a span of 23 bases. Each patient relapsed following autologous stem cell transplantation, and prior brentuximab vedotin exposure differed. Clones were sequenced by immunoSEQ multiplex PCR, and TCRdb holds only the in-frame ones, with some missing. The sample contains 41,000 or so clones, about 70% of which appear only once. Study-level results: Newly diagnosed patients and complete responders had comparable diversity at baseline. Nivolumab initiation under 1 year post-ASCT meant exclusion.

Comment on this clone: Its specificity is unknown.

Specimen: peripheral blood mononuclear cells (PBMCs), collected at baseline. The receptor was derived from a human donor with classical Hodgkin lymphoma. This sequence joins TRBV27 and TRBJ2-7; D is possibly TRBD1 (5 bases). CDR3 protein: CASSPPRRVLPREQYF. The CDR3 coding sequence is TGTGCCAGCAGTCCCCCCCGCAGGGTACTTCCACGCGAGCAGTACTTC.